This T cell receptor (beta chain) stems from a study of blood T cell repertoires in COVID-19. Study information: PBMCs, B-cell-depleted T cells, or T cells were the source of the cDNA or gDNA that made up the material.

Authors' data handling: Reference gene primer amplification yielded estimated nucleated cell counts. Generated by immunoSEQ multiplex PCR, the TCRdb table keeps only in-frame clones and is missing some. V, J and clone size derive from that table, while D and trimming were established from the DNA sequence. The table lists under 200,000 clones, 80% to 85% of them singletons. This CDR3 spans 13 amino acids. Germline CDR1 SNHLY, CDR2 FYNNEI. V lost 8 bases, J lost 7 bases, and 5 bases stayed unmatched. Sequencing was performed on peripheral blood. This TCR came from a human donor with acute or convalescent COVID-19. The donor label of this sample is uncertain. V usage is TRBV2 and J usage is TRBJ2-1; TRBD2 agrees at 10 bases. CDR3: CASASGGRNEQFF. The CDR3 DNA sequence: TGTGCCAGCGCTAGCGGGGGAAGAAATGAGCAGTTCTTC.